This T cell receptor beta chain comes out of a study of blood T cell repertoires in COVID-19. Study-wide context: In each case, the material was cDNA or gDNA derived from T cells, B-cell-depleted T cells, or PBMCs.

In the authors' workflow: The assay estimated nucleated cells by amplifying reference gene primers. Profiled with immunoSEQ multiplex PCR; TCRdb holds only in-frame clones, not every one. That table gives V, J and clone size, and the DNA gave D and trimming. The repertoire holds more than 300,000 clones, with approximately 92% as singletons. The germline V gene encodes CDR1 SGHRS and CDR2 YFSETQ. Trimming cost V 4 bases and J 8 bases, with 18 bases left between them. The CDR3 runs 14 residues. Study members were between roughly 18 and 89 years old and lived in 24 US regions. Cohorts were based on clinical histories the participants reported.

This clonotype was sampled from a woman younger than 45 who had recovered from COVID-19. V gene TRBV5-1 combines with J gene TRBJ1-1; the D gene is possibly TRBD1 (5 bases). The sample was PBMCs or T cells enriched from blood (not recorded which). The CDR3: CASSPSDGHREAFF. DNA of the CDR3: TGCGCCAGCAGCCCTTCGGACGGACATCGGGAAGCTTTCTTT.